These 11 T cell receptor beta chains came from one sample sequenced in a study of PD-1 blockade in classical Hodgkin lymphoma. Method: immunoSEQ multiplex PCR; TCRdb's copy keeps in-frame clones and lacks some. The table includes fewer than 20,000 clones, around 80% detected once. Every patient relapsed after autologous stem cell transplantation, and brentuximab vedotin exposure varied. Specimen: peripheral blood mononuclear cells (PBMCs), collected before the second cycle of nivolumab. The receptors stem from a human donor with classical Hodgkin lymphoma.

J is TRBJ1-3 and V is TRBV18; 10 nucleotides agree with TRBD1. Germline V gene lookup returns CDR1 KGHSH and CDR2 LQKENI. This CDR3 region has 16 residues. The ends lost 2 bases at V and 0 bases at J; junction bases unmatched: 1. The CDR3 region has the DNA TGTGCCAGCTCACCAAGGACAGGGGGCTCTGGAAACACCATATATTTT. It yields the protein CASSPRTGGSGNTIYF.

The gene calls are TRBV9 and TRBJ1-2; 7 bases map to TRBD1. Germline values: CDR1 SGDLS, CDR2 YYNGEE. The trim removed 3 bases at V and 2 bases at J, leaving 7 bases unmatched. The CDR3 totals 15 residues. In DNA, the CDR3 is TGTGCCAGCAGCGAGTCGACAGGGCCCAACTATGGCTACACCTTC. Protein sequence: CASSESTGPNYGYTF.

In its sample, this clone was seen once. The V call is TRBV5-1, the J call TRBJ1-5; unclear D gene. CDR3 length: 14 amino acids. Germline-derived CDR1 and CDR2 are SGHRS and YFSETQ. V dropped 0 bases and J dropped 2 bases, with 6 bases sitting between them. In nucleotides, the CDR3 is TGCGCCAGCAGCTTGGGAGACGGCAATCAGCCCCAGCATTTT. Translation gives CASSLGDGNQPQHF.

This rearrangement joins TRBV5-1 to TRBJ2-5; perhaps D is TRBD1 or TRBD2 (5 bases each). Trimming cost V 0 bases and J 2 bases, with 5 bases left between them. The CDR3 runs to 13 residues. Germline CDR1 and CDR2: SGHRS and YFSETQ. CDR3 sequence: CASSLGGQETQYF. The DNA of the CDR3 is TGCGCCAGCAGCTTGGGGGGGCAAGAGACCCAGTACTTC. Complete variable domain (other parts from reference TRBV5-1 and TRBJ2-5): KAGVTQTPRYLIKTRGQQVTLSCSPISGHRSVSWYQQTPGQGLQFLFEYFSETQRNKGNFPGRFSGRQFSNSRSEMNVSTLELGDSALYLCASSLGGQETQYFGPGTRLLVL.

The chain uses TRBV19 and TRBJ2-3; 9 bases align to TRBD2. Germline CDR1 is LNHDA and CDR2 is SQIVND (reference sequence). V shed 10 bases and J 3 bases; nucleotides not matched to a gene: 8. CDR3 length equals 14 residues. The CDR3 reads CATCPSGITDTQYF. CDR3 coding DNA: TGTGCCACCTGTCCTAGCGGGATTACAGATACGCAGTATTTT.

CDR3 sequence: CASRATGWNTEAFF. The CDR3 coding sequence is TGTGCCAGCAGGGCCACAGGGTGGAATACTGAAGCTTTCTTT. The chain carries TRBV27 and TRBJ1-1; tentatively, D is TRBD1 (6 bases). From germline, CDR1 is MNHEY and CDR2 SMNVEV (reference sequence). The CDR3 runs 14 residues. V was shortened by 6 bases and J by 5 bases, with 16 bases between the two germline ends.

This clone is medium-sized within its sample. The chain has TRBV11-3 and TRBJ2-3; 10 bases align to TRBD2. The germline V gene encodes CDR1 SGHNT and CDR2 YENEEA. V shed 3 bases, J shed 6 bases, and the junction held 6 bases outside the gene matches. This CDR3 has 15 residues. The chain's CDR3 is CASSFTLAGSDTQYF. The CDR3 DNA follows: TGTGCCAGCAGCTTCACACTAGCGGGGTCCGATACGCAGTATTTT. The full variable domain, its missing parts supplied by reference TRBV11-3 and TRBJ2-3, is EAGVVQSPRYKIIEKKQPVAFWCNPISGHNTLYWYLQNLGQGPELLIRYENEEAVDDSQLPKDRFSAERLKGVDSTLKIQPAELGDSAVYLCASSFTLAGSDTQYFGPGTRLTVL.

CDR3 region: CASSYSWGRLGNEQFF. The CDR3 DNA reads as TGTGCCAGCAGTTACTCGTGGGGACGGCTGGGCAATGAGCAGTTCTTC. The gene calls are TRBV6-5 and TRBJ2-1, with D possibly called TRBD1 or TRBD2 (5 bases each). Germline CDR1 reads MNHEY; CDR2 reads SVGAGI. The V end lost 0 bases, the J end lost 6 bases, and 15 bases lay between the germline ends. The CDR3 has 16 residues.

This chain links TRBV18 with TRBJ2-5; D could derive from TRBD1 or TRBD2 (6 bases each). V was shortened by 6 bases and J by 6 bases, with 17 bases between the two germline ends. This CDR3 is built from 14 residues. CDR1 and CDR2 (germline): KGHSH, LQKENI. The CDR3 coding sequence is TGTGCCAGCTCGGAACCGGGGGCACCAAAGACCCAGTACTTC. Protein sequence: CASSEPGAPKTQYF.

The chain employs TRBV12-5 and TRBJ2-7, with D unresolved. In germline, CDR1 is LGHNT, CDR2 FRNRAP. The length of the CDR3 is 11 residues. V lost 6 bases and J 1 base, leaving 4 bases between the germline ends. The CDR3: CASGGSYEQYF. CDR3 DNA sequence: TGTGCTAGTGGGGGGTCCTACGAGCAGTACTTC.

V gene TRBV6-5 combines with J gene TRBJ2-3; a possible D gene is TRBD1 (5 bases). Trimming removed 0 bases from V and 2 bases from J, with 9 bases in between. The CDR3 loop spans 15 amino acids. Germline V gene data show CDR1 as MNHEY and CDR2 as SVGAGI. The CDR3 protein is CASSYSSQATDTQYF. The CDR3 coding sequence is TGTGCCAGCAGTTACTCATCACAGGCCACAGATACGCAGTATTTT.